The 2 T cell receptor beta chains listed next were all sequenced from one sample in a study of cytomegalovirus exposure and HLA in healthy donors. The primer mix had 60 Vbeta and 13 Jbeta primers. Profiling relied on immunoSEQ multiplex PCR, and the TCRdb table lists in-frame clones only, not all of them. Seen here are about 170,000 clones, about 82% observed once, and the top ten hold about 2.4%. Sequencing input: PBMCs. These receptors were collected from a male donor in good health and CMV-seronegative.

J is TRBJ2-5 and V is TRBV5-1; 10 nucleotides align to TRBD2. TRBJ2-7 matches the DNA end more closely, so the J call is doubtful. This CDR3 contains 14 residues. Germline-derived CDR1 and CDR2 are SGHRS and YFSETQ. The CDR3 region is CASTPGLASGEQYF. CDR3 sequence (DNA): TGCGCCAGCACCCCGGGACTAGCGTCGGGCGAGCAGTACTTC.

This clone was found a few times. CDR3 sequence reads: CASSFPDREYEQYF. CDR3 bases: TGTGCCAGCAGTTTCCCGGACAGGGAGTACGAGCAGTACTTC. V is TRBV28 and J is TRBJ2-7; 8 nucleotides match TRBD1. Germline V gene sequence: CDR1 MDHEN, CDR2 SYDVKM. The CDR3 extends over 14 amino acids. J gave up 4 bases and V 3 bases, and 5 bases lay outside the gene matches.